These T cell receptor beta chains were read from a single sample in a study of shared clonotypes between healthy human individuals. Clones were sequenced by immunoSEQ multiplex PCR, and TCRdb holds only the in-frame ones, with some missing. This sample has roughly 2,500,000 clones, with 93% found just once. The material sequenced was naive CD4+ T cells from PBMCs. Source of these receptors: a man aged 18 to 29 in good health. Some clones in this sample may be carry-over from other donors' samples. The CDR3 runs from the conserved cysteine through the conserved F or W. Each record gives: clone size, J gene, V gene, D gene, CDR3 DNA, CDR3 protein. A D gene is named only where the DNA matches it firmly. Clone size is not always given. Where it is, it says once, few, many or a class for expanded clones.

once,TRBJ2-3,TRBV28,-,TGTGCCAGCAGTCCCCGTCCCACCGTGGTTTTTACGCAGTATTTT,CASSPRPTVVFTQYF
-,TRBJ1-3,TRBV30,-,TGTGCCTGGAGTGGGGCAGGTGAACACTCTGGAAACACCATATATTTT,CAWSGAGEHSGNTIYF
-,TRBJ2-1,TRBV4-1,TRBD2,TGCGCCAGCAGCCAAAGCCCCGTACTAGCGCTTGGTGAGCAGTTCTTC,CASSQSPVLALGEQFF
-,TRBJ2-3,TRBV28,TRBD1,TGTGCCAGCGAGCAGGGGGAAGCAGATACGCAGTATTTT,CASEQGEADTQYF
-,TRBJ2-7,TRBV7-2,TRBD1,TGTGCCAGCAGCCTCGACAGGGGGCAGTTTTACGAGCAGTACTTC,CASSLDRGQFYEQYF
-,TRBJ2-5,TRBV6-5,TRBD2,TGTGCCAGCAGCTTACTAGCGGGAGTAAAGGAGACCCAGTACTTC,CASSLLAGVKETQYF
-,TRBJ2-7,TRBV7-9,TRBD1,TGTGCCAGCAGCTTACCCAGGACAGGGGCCTACGAGCAGTACTTC,CASSLPRTGAYEQYF
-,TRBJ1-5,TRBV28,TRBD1,TGTGCCAGCAGTCCATGGACAGGGGGCGACCTGAAGGCCCAGCATTTT,CASSPWTGGDLKAQHF
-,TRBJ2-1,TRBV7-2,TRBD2,TGTGCCAGCAGCTTAGTTGTGACTAGCGGGAGTAGGGGTGAGCAGTTCTTC,CASSLVVTSGSRGEQFF
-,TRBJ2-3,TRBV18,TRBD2,TGTGCCAGCTCACGTAGTGGTCCAGCGGGAGGACGCGCGGTGAGCACAGATACGCAGTATTTT,CASSRSGPAGGRAVSTDTQYF
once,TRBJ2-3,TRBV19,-,TGTGCCAGTAGTAATAGGGGCAGTACCACAGATACGCAGTATTTT,CASSNRGSTTDTQYF
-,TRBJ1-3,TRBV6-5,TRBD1,TGTGCCAGCAGTTACTCGGGACAGAGCTCTGGAAACACCATATATTTT,CASSYSGQSSGNTIYF
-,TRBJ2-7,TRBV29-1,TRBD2,TGCAGCGTTTCCCCCGGGACTAGCGGGAACGAGCAGTACTTC,CSVSPGTSGNEQYF
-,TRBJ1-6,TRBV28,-,TGTGCCAGCACCTCACCGGGACCGAATTCACCCCTCCACTTT,CASTSPGPNSPLHF
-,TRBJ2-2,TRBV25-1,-,TGTGCCAGCAGTCGTCTTAGCGGGAACACCGGGGAGCTGTTTTTT,CASSRLSGNTGELFF
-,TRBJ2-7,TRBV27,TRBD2,TGTGCCAGCAGCCGAGCGGGAGGGCGACTTCGCGAGCAGTACTTC,CASSRAGGRLREQYF